The TCR beta chain described here comes from a study of T cell responses to AZD1222 COVID-19 vaccine (dated by TCRdb to about 2021). Describing the broader study: Because spike-specific TCR depth and breadth did not differ between the two schedules, AZD1222 recipients who got a second dose at roughly 4 weeks were pooled with those who got a second dose at roughly 12 weeks. TCR sequencing covered roughly 230 trial participants: around 210 given two doses of AZD1222 and approximately 26 given two doses of MenACWY control vaccine. Trial participants were enrolled by age into 18-55, 56-69 and 70-plus year subgroups, with roughly 150, 30 and 60 TCR-sequenced participants respectively.

The time point label on this specimen signifies: baseline before first vaccination. Samples from vaccinated people were obtained from the UK trials COV001 and COV002, which included a single-blind randomized controlled phase 2/3 trial of AZD1222 (ChAdOx1 nCoV-19) in healthy adults. Trial participant PBMC samples were collected at day 0 and day 28 after the second dose for TCRbeta chain sequencing. V is pruned by 2 bases and J by 3 bases, leaving 5 bases of the junction without a gene match. The germline V gene provides CDR1 SGHRS and CDR2 YFSETQ. CDR3 length: 14 amino acids, cysteine to phenylalanine. The DNA shown is the 42-base CDR3, in frame from base 1. Details on this clone: Its antigen has not been determined. No much larger clone is present one base from it, and per-base qualities are unavailable.

The CDR3 regions of human TCRbeta chains were subjected to immunosequencing. Under the source paper's analysis protocol: Repertoire TCRs were matched against a reference library of SARS-CoV-2-specific TCRs generated with the MIRA antigen-specificity platform. Breadth meant the fraction of unique TCRs that were SARS-CoV-2-associated, whereas depth meant the fraction of total T cells that were SARS-CoV-2-associated. Using the MIRA data, each spike-specific TCR was mapped to the spike region that the TCR reacts to and placed in a CD4 or CD8 class. Log10-transformed breadth and depth values were compared by one-way ANOVA with Sidak's multiple comparisons tests. Held by TCRdb, this immuneACCESS table contains in-frame sequences only and omits some clones. Under half of the omission traces to an unresolved V gene where checked; the cause of the rest is unknown. That table furnishes V, J and clone size, whereas the DNA furnished D and trimming. This sample holds around 180,000 clones; roughly 87% were observed only once. About 2.5% of the sample comes from the top ten.

Study-level results and caveats: Only five to seven AZD1222 recipients were SARS-CoV-2 seropositive at baseline, limiting conclusions about previously exposed vaccinees. Because no samples from the day 14 peak response were available, repertoires could be characterized only after the peak T cell response. After two AZD1222 doses, both the breadth and the depth of spike-specific TCRs were significantly higher than at day 0 and than in MenACWY recipients. In the small 56-69-year group, the increase in depth fell short of significance, most likely because of low power. Vaccine-associated CD4 TCRs spanned the whole spike protein, with dominant responses in regions 160-218 and 743-854. Nearly half of unique spike-specific TCRs reportedly recognized epitopes outside regions mutated in the B.1.351 and B.1.1.7 variants. Participants were mostly white British and included more females than males, and it was suggested by the authors that clonal diversity may have been underestimated.

Sequencing was performed on peripheral blood, taken on day 0 of AZD1222 vaccination. The chain links TRBV5-1 with TRBJ2-7, with 7 central nucleotides matching TRBD1. This TCR was sampled from an adult in good health. For the CDR3, the sequence is CASSLDRERYEQYF. The DNA sequence reads TGCGCCAGCAGCTTAGACAGGGAACGCTACGAGCAGTACTTC.